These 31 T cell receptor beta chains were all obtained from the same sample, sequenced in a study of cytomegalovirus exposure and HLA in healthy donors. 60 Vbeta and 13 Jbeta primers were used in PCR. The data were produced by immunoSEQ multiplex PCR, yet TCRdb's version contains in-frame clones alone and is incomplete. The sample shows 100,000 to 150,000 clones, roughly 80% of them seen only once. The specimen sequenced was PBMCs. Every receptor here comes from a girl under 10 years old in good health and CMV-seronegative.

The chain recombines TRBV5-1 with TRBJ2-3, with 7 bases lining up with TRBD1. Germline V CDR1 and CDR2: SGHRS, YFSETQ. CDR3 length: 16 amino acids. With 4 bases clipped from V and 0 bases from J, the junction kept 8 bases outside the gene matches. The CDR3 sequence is CASSGPRQGSTDTQYF. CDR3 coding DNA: TGCGCCAGCAGCGGACCTCGACAGGGTAGCACAGATACGCAGTATTTT. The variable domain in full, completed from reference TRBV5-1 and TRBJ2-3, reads KAGVTQTPRYLIKTRGQQVTLSCSPISGHRSVSWYQQTPGQGLQFLFEYFSETQRNKGNFPGRFSGRQFSNSRSEMNVSTLELGDSALYLCASSGPRQGSTDTQYFGPGTRLTVL.

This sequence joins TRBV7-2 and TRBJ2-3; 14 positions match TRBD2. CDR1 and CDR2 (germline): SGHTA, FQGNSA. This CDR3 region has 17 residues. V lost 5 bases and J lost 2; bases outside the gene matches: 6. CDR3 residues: CASSAGLAGGLTDTQYF. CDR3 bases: TGTGCCAGCAGCGCTGGACTAGCGGGAGGTCTCACAGATACGCAGTATTTT.

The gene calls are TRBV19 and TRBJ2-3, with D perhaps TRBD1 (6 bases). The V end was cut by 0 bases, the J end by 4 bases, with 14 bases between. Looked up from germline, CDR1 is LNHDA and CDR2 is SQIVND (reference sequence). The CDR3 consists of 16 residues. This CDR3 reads CASSIDPGRGADTQYF. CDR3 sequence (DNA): TGTGCCAGTAGTATAGATCCTGGCAGGGGAGCAGATACGCAGTATTTT. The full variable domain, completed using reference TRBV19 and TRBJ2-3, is DGGITQSPKYLFRKEGQNVTLSCEQNLNHDAMYWYRQDPGQGLRLIYYSQIVNDFQKGDIAEGYSVSREKKESFPLTVTSAQKNPTAFYLCASSIDPGRGADTQYFGPGTRLTVL.

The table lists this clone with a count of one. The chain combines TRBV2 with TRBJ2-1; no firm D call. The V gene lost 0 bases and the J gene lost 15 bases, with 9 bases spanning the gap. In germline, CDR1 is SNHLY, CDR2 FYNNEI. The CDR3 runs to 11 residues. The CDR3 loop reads CASSEAPLMFF. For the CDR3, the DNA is TGTGCCAGCAGTGAAGCCCCCTTAATGTTCTTC.

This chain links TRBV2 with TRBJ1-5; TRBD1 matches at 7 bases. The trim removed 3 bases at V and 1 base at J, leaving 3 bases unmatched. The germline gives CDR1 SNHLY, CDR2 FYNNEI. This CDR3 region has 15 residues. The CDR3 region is CASSEIRGSNQPQHF. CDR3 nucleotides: TGTGCCAGCAGTGAGATCAGGGGGAGCAATCAGCCCCAGCATTTT.

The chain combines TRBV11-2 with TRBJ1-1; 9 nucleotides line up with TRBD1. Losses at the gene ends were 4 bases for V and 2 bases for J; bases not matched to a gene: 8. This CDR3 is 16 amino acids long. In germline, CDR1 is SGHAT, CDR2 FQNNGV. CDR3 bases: TGTGCCAGCAGCTCTTACAGGGGGCCGAACAACACTGAAGCTTTCTTT. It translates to CASSSYRGPNNTEAFF.

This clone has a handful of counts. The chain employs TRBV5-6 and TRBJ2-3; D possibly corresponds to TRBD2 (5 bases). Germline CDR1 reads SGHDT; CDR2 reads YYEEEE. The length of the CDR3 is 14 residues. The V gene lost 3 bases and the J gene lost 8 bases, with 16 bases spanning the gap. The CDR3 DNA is TGTGCCAGCAGCTCCCGGGGTGTGACGGGTACGCAGTATTTT. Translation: CASSSRGVTGTQYF.

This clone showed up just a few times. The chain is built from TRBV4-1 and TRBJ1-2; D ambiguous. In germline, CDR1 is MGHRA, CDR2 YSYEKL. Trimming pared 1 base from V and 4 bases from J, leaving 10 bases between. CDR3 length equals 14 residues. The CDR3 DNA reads TGCGCCAGCAGCCAAGTTGGCAGAGGCTATGGCTACACCTTC. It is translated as CASSQVGRGYGYTF.

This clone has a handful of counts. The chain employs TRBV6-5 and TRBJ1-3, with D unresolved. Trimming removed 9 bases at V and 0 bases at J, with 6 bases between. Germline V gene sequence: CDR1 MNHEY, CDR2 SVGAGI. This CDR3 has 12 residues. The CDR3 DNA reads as TGTGCCAGTTTCGGCTCTGGAAACACCATATATTTT. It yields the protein CASFGSGNTIYF.

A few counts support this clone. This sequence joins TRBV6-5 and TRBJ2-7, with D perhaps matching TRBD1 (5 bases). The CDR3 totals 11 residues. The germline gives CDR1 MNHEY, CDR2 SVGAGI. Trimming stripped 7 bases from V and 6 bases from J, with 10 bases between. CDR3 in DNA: TGTGCCAGCACCACAGGATCCGAGCAGTACTTC. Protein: CASTTGSEQYF.

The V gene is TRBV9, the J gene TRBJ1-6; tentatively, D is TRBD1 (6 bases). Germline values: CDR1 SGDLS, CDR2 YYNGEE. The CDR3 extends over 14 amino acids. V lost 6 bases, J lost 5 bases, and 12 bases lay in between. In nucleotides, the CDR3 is TGTGCCAGCAACCCACAGGGTGATAATTCACCCCTCCACTTT. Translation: CASNPQGDNSPLHF.

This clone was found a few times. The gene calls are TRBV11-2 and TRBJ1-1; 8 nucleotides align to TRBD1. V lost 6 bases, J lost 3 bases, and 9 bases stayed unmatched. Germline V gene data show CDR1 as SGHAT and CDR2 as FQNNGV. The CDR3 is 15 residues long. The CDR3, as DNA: TGTGCCAGCAGACCCACACAGGGGGGGCACACTGAAGCTTTCTTT. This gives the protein CASRPTQGGHTEAFF.

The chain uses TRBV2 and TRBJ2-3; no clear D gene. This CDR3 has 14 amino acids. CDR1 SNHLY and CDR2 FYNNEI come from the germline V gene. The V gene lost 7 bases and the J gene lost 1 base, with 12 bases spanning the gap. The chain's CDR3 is CASNNSPGTDTQYF. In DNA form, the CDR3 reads TGTGCCAGCAATAATAGCCCCGGCACAGATACGCAGTATTTT.

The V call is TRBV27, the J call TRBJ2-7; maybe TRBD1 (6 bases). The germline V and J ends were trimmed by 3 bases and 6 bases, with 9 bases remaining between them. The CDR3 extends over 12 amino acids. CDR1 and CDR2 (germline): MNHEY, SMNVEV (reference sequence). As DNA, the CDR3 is TGTGCCAGCAGTTTTACAGGGTCCGAGCAGTACTTC. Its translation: CASSFTGSEQYF.

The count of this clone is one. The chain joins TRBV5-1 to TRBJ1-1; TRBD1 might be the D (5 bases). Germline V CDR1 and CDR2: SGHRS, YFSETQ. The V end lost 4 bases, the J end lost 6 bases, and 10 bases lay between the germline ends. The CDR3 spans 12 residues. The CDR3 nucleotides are TGCGCCAGCAGCACGACGGGGGCTGAAGCTTTCTTT. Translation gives CASSTTGAEAFF.

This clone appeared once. This chain's CDR3 is CASGAATNTEAFF. The DNA of the CDR3 is TGTGCCAGTGGGGCAGCCACCAACACTGAAGCTTTCTTT. The chain joins TRBV19 to TRBJ1-1, with D possibly matching TRBD1 (5 bases). The CDR3 totals 13 residues. V was trimmed by 8 bases and J by 2 bases, leaving 12 bases between them. Germline CDR1 is LNHDA and CDR2 is SQIVND (reference sequence). Combining the CDR3 with reference TRBV19 and TRBJ1-1 gives the whole variable domain DGGITQSPKYLFRKEGQNVTLSCEQNLNHDAMYWYRQDPGQGLRLIYYSQIVNDFQKGDIAEGYSVSREKKESFPLTVTSAQKNPTAFYLCASGAATNTEAFFGQGTRLTVV.

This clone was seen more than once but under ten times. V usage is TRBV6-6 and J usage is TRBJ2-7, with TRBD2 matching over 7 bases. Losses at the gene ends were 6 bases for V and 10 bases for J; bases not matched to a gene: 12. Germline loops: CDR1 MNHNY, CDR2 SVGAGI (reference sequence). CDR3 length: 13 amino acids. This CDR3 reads CASSPREGKDQYF. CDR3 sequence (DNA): TGTGCCAGCAGCCCCAGGGAGGGAAAGGATCAGTACTTC.

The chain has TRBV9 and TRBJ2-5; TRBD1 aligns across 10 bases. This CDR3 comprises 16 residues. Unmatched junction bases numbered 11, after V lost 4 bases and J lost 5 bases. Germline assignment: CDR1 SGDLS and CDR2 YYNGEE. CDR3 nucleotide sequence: TGTGCCAGCAGCCCAAAGGGACAGGGGAGGGTGGAGACCCAGTACTTC. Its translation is CASSPKGQGRVETQYF.

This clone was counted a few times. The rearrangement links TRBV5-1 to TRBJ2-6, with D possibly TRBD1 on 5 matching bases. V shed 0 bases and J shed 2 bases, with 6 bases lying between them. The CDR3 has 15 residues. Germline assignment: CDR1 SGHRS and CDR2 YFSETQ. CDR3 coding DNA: TGCGCCAGCAGCTTGGCAGGGCCTGGGGCCAACGTCCTGACTTTC. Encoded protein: CASSLAGPGANVLTF.

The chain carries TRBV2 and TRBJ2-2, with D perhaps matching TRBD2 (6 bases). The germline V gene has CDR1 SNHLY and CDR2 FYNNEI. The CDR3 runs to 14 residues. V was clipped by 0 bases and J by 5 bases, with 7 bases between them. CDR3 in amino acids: CASSEATRTGELFF. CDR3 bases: TGTGCCAGCAGTGAAGCGACTAGAACCGGGGAGCTGTTTTTT.

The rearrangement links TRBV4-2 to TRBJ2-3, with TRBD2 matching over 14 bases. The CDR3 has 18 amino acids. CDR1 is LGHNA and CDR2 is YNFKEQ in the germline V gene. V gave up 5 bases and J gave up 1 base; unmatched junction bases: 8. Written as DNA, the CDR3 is TGTGCCAGCAGCGTAGGACTAGCGGGAGGTAGGGGCACAGATACGCAGTATTTT. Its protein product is CASSVGLAGGRGTDTQYF.

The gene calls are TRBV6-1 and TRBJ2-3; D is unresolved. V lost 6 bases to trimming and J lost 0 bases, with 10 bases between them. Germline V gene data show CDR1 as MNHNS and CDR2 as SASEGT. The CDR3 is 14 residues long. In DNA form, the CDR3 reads TGTGCCAGCAGAGTGACACACAGCACAGATACGCAGTATTTT. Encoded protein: CASRVTHSTDTQYF.

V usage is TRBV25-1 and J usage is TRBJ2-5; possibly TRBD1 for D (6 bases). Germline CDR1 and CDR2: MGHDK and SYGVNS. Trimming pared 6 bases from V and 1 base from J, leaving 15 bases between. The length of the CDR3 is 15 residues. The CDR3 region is CASRIADSSQETQYF. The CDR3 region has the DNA TGTGCCAGCAGGATTGCGGACAGTTCCCAAGAGACCCAGTACTTC.

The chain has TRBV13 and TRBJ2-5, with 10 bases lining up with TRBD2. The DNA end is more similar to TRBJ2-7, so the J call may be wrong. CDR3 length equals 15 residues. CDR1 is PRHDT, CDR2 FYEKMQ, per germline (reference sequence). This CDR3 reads CASSFQREGRYEQYF. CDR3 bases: TGTGCCAGCAGCTTCCAGCGGGAGGGCCGTTACGAGCAGTACTTC.

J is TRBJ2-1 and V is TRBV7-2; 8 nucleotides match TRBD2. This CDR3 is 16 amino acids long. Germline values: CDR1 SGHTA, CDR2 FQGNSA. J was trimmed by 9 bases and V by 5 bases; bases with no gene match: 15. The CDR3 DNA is TGTGCCAGCAGCGTACTTCCATCGGGACTAGGAATTGAGCAGTTCTTC. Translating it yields CASSVLPSGLGIEQFF.

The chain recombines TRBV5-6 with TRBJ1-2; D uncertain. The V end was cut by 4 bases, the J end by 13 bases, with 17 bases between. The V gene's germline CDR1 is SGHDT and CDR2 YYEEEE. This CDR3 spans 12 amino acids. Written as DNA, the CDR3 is TGTGCCAGCAGCCCTGGGGAGACCGTGGTCACCTTC. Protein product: CASSPGETVVTF.

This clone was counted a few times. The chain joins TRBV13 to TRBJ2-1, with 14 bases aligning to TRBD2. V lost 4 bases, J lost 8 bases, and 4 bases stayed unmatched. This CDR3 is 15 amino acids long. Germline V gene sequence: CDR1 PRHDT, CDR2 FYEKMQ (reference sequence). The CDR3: CASSSWTSGRYEQFF. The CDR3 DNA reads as TGTGCCAGCAGCTCCTGGACTAGCGGGAGGTATGAGCAGTTCTTC.

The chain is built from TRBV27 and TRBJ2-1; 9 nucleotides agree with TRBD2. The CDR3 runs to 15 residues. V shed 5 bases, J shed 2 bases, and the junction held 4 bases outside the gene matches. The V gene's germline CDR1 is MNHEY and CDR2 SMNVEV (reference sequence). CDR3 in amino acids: CASSPGTSPYNEQFF. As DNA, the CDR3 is TGTGCCAGCAGTCCCGGGACTAGCCCCTACAATGAGCAGTTCTTC.

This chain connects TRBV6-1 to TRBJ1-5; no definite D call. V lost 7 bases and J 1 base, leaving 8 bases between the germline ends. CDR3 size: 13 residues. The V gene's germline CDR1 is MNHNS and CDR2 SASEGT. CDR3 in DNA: TGTGCCAGCACCAGGTGGAGCAATCAGCCCCAGCATTTT. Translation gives CASTRWSNQPQHF.

CDR3 bases: TGTGCCAGCAGCTTGCGGTCAGGGGGGTACAATGAGCAGTTCTTC. Translating gives CASSLRSGGYNEQFF. This chain links TRBV5-4 with TRBJ2-1, with D possibly being TRBD1 (7 bases). In germline, CDR1 is SGHNT, CDR2 YYREEE (reference sequence). V was trimmed by 1 base and J by 4 bases, leaving 12 bases between them. This CDR3 is built from 15 residues.

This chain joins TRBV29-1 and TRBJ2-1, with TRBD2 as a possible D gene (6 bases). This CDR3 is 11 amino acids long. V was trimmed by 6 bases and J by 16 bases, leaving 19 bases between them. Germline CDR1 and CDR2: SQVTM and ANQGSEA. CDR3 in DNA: TGCAGCGTCTCAGCAGCGGGTATACATTTCTTC. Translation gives CSVSAAGIHFF.